Listed below are T cell receptor beta chains from one sample, sequenced in a study of blood T cell repertoires in COVID-19. Sequencing was performed with immunoSEQ multiplex PCR; in TCRdb, only in-frame clones are kept and a portion is missing. The repertoire includes around 340,000 clones, around 83% of them detected once, and approximately 3.1% sits in the top ten. Sequences were obtained from peripheral blood. These receptor sequences come from a man under 40 with active or convalescent COVID-19. Both conserved end residues are part of each CDR3. The D gene is left open where the match is weak. Some rows have no size entry. The others give once, few or many, or a class for an expanded clone.

TRBV11-2,TRBJ1-1,-,-,CASSLDPQGWAEAFF,TGTGCCAGCAGCTTAGATCCCCAGGGGTGGGCCGAAGCTTTCTTT
TRBV9,TRBJ1-6,TRBD1,-,CASSDPGQGTNSPLHF,TGTGCCAGCAGCGACCCGGGACAGGGAACAAATTCACCCCTCCACTTT
TRBV4-1,TRBJ1-4,TRBD1,-,CASSPWTGRSEKLFF,TGCGCCAGCAGCCCATGGACAGGAAGGAGTGAAAAACTGTTTTTT
TRBV5-1,TRBJ1-2,TRBD1,-,CASSLEGQGIGGYTF,TGCGCCAGCAGCTTGGAGGGACAGGGAATTGGTGGCTACACCTTC
TRBV6-5,TRBJ1-1,TRBD1,-,CASSFTGGYTEAFF,TGTGCCAGCAGTTTTACAGGGGGCTATACTGAAGCTTTCTTT
TRBV15,TRBJ1-1,-,-,CATSRARRDINTEAFF,TGTGCCACCAGCAGAGCCCGCCGGGACATCAACACTGAAGCTTTCTTT
TRBV5-5,TRBJ1-1,-,-,CASSHRGAGGFMNTEAFF,TGTGCCAGCAGCCACCGGGGGGCTGGGGGTTTCATGAACACTGAAGCTTTCTTT
TRBV7-2,TRBJ1-3,-,-,CASSSGISGNTIYF,TGTGCCAGCAGCTCGGGGATCTCTGGAAACACCATATATTTT
TRBV27,TRBJ2-7,-,once,CASTPLRGGYEQYF,TGTGCCAGCACTCCCCTGCGGGGTGGGTACGAGCAGTACTTC
TRBV4-1,TRBJ2-1,TRBD2,-,CASGGRTNLNNEQFF,TGCGCCAGCGGCGGGAGGACCAATCTAAACAATGAGCAGTTCTTC
TRBV12-3/TRBV12-4,TRBJ1-1,-,-,CASRQGHDTEAFF,TGTGCCAGCAGACAGGGACACGACACTGAAGCTTTCTTT
TRBV2,TRBJ1-2,-,-,CASGGPGDYGYTF,TGTGCCAGCGGGGGACCGGGAGACTATGGCTACACCTTC
TRBV27,TRBJ1-2,TRBD1,-,CASSYDRAGGYTF,TGTGCCAGCAGTTACGACAGGGCGGGAGGCTACACCTTC
TRBV15,TRBJ2-1,-,few,CATSRSDLYNEQFF,TGTGCCACCAGCAGATCGGACTTATACAATGAGCAGTTCTTC
TRBV7-9,TRBJ1-6,-,-,CASSLTSDYSPLHF,TGTGCCAGCAGCTTAACCTCGGACTATTCACCCCTCCACTTT
TRBV2,TRBJ2-7,-,-,CASSEQGLGREQYF,TGTGCCAGCAGTGAGCAGGGCCTGGGGAGGGAGCAGTACTTC
TRBV2,TRBJ2-3,-,-,CASSSPRTAFADTQYF,TGTGCCAGCAGTTCACCCAGGACAGCTTTCGCAGATACGCAGTATTTT
TRBV19,TRBJ1-5,TRBD1,once,CASSLPTMGTGHNQPQHF,TGTGCCAGTAGTCTTCCAACCATGGGGACAGGCCACAATCAGCCCCAGCATTTT
TRBV29-1,TRBJ2-7,-,-,CSVEEMDNPYEQYF,TGCAGCGTTGAAGAAATGGACAATCCCTACGAGCAGTACTTC
TRBV20-1,TRBJ2-5,-,-,CSARQQETQYF,TGCAGTGCTCGACAGCAAGAGACCCAGTACTTC
TRBV3-1/TRBV3-2,TRBJ1-1,-,-,CASTLAQNTEAFF,TGTGCCAGCACACTCGCCCAGAACACTGAAGCTTTCTTT
TRBV20-1,TRBJ2-7,TRBD1,-,CSADRGHEQYF,TGCAGTGCCGACAGGGGCCACGAGCAGTACTTC
TRBV18,TRBJ1-5,-,-,CASSPTGGEPQHF,TGTGCCAGCTCACCCACAGGTGGGGAGCCCCAGCATTTT
TRBV30,TRBJ1-4,-,-,CAWKRDLRGTNEKLFF,TGTGCCTGGAAGAGGGACTTAAGAGGAACTAATGAAAAACTGTTTTTT
TRBV4-2,TRBJ2-5,-,once,CASSPSTGEETQYF,TGTGCCAGCAGCCCCAGTACGGGGGAAGAGACCCAGTACTTC
TRBV29-1,TRBJ2-1,-,once,CSASSAGSYNEQFF,TGCAGCGCTTCTAGCGCCGGCTCCTACAATGAGCAGTTCTTC
TRBV4-1,TRBJ1-2,TRBD1,-,CASSQPTGGNYGYTF,TGCGCCAGCAGCCAGCCGACAGGGGGGAACTATGGCTACACCTTC
TRBV6-5,TRBJ1-2,-,-,CATTGTHYGYTF,TGTGCCACCACCGGGACACACTATGGCTACACCTTC
TRBV6-2/TRBV6-3,TRBJ1-1,-,-,CASSSRRREMAEAFF,TGTGCCAGCAGTTCCCGAAGGAGGGAAATGGCTGAAGCTTTCTTT
TRBV5-8,TRBJ1-5,TRBD1,-,CASRSGTGGNQPQHF,TGTGCCAGCAGATCCGGGACAGGGGGCAATCAGCCCCAGCATTTT
TRBV27,TRBJ2-7,-,-,CASSPPPQWGAYEQYF,TGTGCCAGCAGTCCTCCCCCACAGTGGGGGGCCTACGAGCAGTACTTC